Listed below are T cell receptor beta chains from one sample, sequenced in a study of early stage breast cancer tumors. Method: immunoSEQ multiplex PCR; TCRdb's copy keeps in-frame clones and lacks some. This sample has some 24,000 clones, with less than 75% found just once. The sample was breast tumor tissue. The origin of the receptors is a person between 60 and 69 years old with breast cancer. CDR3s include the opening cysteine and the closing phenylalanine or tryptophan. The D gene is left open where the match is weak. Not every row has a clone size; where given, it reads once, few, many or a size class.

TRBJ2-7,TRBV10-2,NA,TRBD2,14,TGCGCCAGCAGCCGACTAGCGGGAGGTAACGAGCAGTACTTC,CASSRLAGGNEQYF
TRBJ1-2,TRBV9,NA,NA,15,TGTGCCAGCAGCGTACCAGGGGTCCATGGGTATGGCTACACCTTC,CASSVPGVHGYGYTF
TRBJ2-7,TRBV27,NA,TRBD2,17,TGTGCCAGCAGCCCCGGACTAGCGGGCTCGCTCTCCTACGAGCAGTACTTC,CASSPGLAGSLSYEQYF
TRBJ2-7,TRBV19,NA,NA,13,TGTGCCAGTAGTATAGAACCGAGGGGGGAGCAGTACTTC,CASSIEPRGEQYF
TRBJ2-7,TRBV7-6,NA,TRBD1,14,TGTGCCAGCAGCTTAGGACAGGGGGCCTACGAGCAGTACTTC,CASSLGQGAYEQYF
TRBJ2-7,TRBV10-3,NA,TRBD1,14,TGTGCCATCGGCAGACAGGGAAACTCCTACGAGCAGTACTTC,CAIGRQGNSYEQYF
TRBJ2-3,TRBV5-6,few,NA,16,TGTGCCAGCAGCCTCCTTAGACTAGGACGTACGGATACGCAGTATTTT,CASSLLRLGRTDTQYF
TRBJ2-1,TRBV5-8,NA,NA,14,TGTGCCAGCAGCTTGCCGGGAGCCTACAATGAGCAGTTCTTC,CASSLPGAYNEQFF
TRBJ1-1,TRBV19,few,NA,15,TGTGCCAGTAGTATCCCAGGGCATAGGGGCACTGAAGCTTTCTTT,CASSIPGHRGTEAFF
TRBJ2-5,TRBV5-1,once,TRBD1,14,TGCGCCAGCAAGGGACAGAAGTACCAAGAGACCCAGTACTTC,CASKGQKYQETQYF
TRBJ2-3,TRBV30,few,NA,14,TGTGCCTGGAGTGTTGTGGGAGATGGAGATACGCAGTATTTT,CAWSVVGDGDTQYF
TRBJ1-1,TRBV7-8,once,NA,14,TGTGCCAGCAGCCGGATCAGGGGGAACACTGAAGCTTTCTTT,CASSRIRGNTEAFF
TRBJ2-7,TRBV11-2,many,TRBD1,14,TGTGCCAGCAGCTTAGCTCAGGGGGCCTACGAGCAGTACTTC,CASSLAQGAYEQYF
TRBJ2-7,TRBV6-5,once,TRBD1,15,TGTGCCAGCAGTTACGCTGGACAGGGGAGCTACGAGCAGTACTTC,CASSYAGQGSYEQYF
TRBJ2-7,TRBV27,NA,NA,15,TGTGCCAGCAGTTTAAGGGGGGGTCGTAACTACGAGCAGTACTTC,CASSLRGGRNYEQYF
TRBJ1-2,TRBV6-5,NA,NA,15,TGTGCCAGCAGTTACACAACAGGGACTAACTATGGCTACACCTTC,CASSYTTGTNYGYTF
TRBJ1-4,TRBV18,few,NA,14,TGTGCCAGCTTCCTGCAGCGGTCTAATGAAAAACTGTTTTTT,CASFLQRSNEKLFF
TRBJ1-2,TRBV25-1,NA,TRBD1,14,TGTGCCAGCAGTGCCAGACAGGGGCCCAGAGGCTACACCTTC,CASSARQGPRGYTF
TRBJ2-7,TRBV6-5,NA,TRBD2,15,TGTGCCAGCAGTTACTCGGTCGCGGGGGGCCCTGAGCAGTACTTC,CASSYSVAGGPEQYF
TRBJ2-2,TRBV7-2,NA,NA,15,TGTGCCAGCAGCTTATCAGGGTTGCAAACCGGGGAGCTGTTTTTT,CASSLSGLQTGELFF
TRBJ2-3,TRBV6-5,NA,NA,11,TGTGCCAGCAGACTTACAGATACGCAGTATTTT,CASRLTDTQYF
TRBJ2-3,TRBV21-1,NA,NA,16,TGTGCCAGCGTCAGAGAGCGGGAGTGGTGCACAGATACGCAGTATTTT,CASVREREWCTDTQYF
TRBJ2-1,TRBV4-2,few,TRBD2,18,TGTGCCAGCAGCCAAGATACGCCGGGACTAGCCTCCTACAATGAGCAGTTCTTC,CASSQDTPGLASYNEQFF
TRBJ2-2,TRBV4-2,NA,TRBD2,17,TGTGCCAGCAGCCATCCCACTAGCGGGGCGAACACCGGGGAGCTGTTTTTT,CASSHPTSGANTGELFF
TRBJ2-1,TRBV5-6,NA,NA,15,TGTGCCAGCAGCTTGGGGACTACGGATAGGAATGAGCAGTTCTTC,CASSLGTTDRNEQFF
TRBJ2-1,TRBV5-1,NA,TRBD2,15,TGCGCCAGCAGCTTGATCCTAGCGGGGGACAATGAGCAGTTCTTC,CASSLILAGDNEQFF
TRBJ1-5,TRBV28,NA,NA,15,TGTGCCAGCCAGGGTGGTTCTGGGCACAATCAGCCCCAGCATTTT,CASQGGSGHNQPQHF
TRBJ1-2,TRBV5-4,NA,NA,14,TGTGCCAGCAGCTTGGGCGACAACCTCTATGGCTACACCTTC,CASSLGDNLYGYTF
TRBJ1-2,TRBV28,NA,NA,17,TGTGCCAGCAGTTTCCCCCTCGACAGGCCTGATAACTATGGCTACACCTTC,CASSFPLDRPDNYGYTF
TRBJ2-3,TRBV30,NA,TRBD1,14,TGTGCCGGGAACCGGGACAGGGGAACAGATACGCAGTATTTT,CAGNRDRGTDTQYF
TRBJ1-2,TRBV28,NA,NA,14,TGTGCCAGCAGTTTAGTCCGGGAAGGGGGTGGCTACACCTTC,CASSLVREGGGYTF
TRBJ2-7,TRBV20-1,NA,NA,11,TGCAGTGCTAGTGACTTCTACGAGCAGTACTTC,CSASDFYEQYF
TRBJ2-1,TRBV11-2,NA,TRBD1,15,TGTGCCAGCAGCTACCGACAGGGGACCTACAATGAGCAGTTCTTC,CASSYRQGTYNEQFF
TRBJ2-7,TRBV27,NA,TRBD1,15,TGTGCCAGCATGGGCGCCGACAGGGGTGGCTACGAGCAGTACTTC,CASMGADRGGYEQYF
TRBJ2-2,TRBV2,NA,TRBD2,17,TGTGCCAGCAGGCGATTGACTAGCGGGAATGCGGCCGGGGAGCTGTTTTTT,CASRRLTSGNAAGELFF
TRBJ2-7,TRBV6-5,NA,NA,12,TGTGCCAGCAGTCAAAATTCCTACGAGCAGTACTTC,CASSQNSYEQYF
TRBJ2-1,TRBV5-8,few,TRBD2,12,TGTGCCAGCTTTACTAGCGGGAGGGAGCAGTTCTTC,CASFTSGREQFF
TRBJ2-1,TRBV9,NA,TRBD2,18,TGTGCCAGCAGCGTAGGGCTAGCGGGAGGGTATTCCTACAATGAGCAGTTCTTC,CASSVGLAGGYSYNEQFF
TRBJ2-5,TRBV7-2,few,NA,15,TGTGCCAGCAGCTTAGAACCAGGCAGTATCGAGACCCAGTACTTC,CASSLEPGSIETQYF
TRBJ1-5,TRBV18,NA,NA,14,TGTGCCAGCTCGCCTACCCTAGGGGGTCAGCCCCAGCATTTT,CASSPTLGGQPQHF